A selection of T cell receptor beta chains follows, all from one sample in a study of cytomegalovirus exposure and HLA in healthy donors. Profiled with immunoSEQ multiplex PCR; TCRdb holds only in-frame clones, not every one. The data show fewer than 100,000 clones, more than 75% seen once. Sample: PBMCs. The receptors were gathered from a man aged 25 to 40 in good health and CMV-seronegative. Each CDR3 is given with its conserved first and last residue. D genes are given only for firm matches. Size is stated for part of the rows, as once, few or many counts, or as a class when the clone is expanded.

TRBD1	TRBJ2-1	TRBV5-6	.	TGTGCCAGCAGATCCGGGACAGGGTACAATGAGCAGTTCTTC	CASRSGTGYNEQFF
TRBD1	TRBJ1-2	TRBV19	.	TGTGCCAGTAGCCAAACCGGGACAGGGTATGGCTACACCTTC	CASSQTGTGYGYTF
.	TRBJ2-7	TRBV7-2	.	TGTGCCAGCAGCCGAGACGGGCGGGGGCCGTACGAGCAGTACTTC	CASSRDGRGPYEQYF
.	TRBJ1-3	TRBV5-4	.	TGTGCCAGCAGCCAAGAGGAGGGCTCTGGAAACACCATATATTTT	CASSQEEGSGNTIYF
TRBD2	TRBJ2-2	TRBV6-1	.	TGTGCCAGCAGTGCCTGGCTAGCGGACCGCCGGGAGCTGTTTTTT	CASSAWLADRRELFF
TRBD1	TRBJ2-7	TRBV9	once	TGTGCCAGCAGCCGGGACAGAGTCGCCTACGAGCAGTACTTC	CASSRDRVAYEQYF
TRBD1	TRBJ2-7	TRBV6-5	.	TGTGCCAGCAGTCCCCGGGGACAGGGGCTCGTCGAGCAGTACTTC	CASSPRGQGLVEQYF
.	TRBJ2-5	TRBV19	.	TGTGCCAGTAGTAGTAGAGGCCAAGAGACCCAGTACTTC	CASSSRGQETQYF
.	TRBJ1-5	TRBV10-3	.	TGTGCCATCAGTTCAGACAATCAGCCCCAGCATTTT	CAISSDNQPQHF
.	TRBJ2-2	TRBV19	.	TGTGCCAGTAGTGGAGGACGGCTGGGCACCGGGGAGCTGTTTTTT	CASSGGRLGTGELFF
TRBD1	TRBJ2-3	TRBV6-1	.	TGTGCCAGCAGTGGGTCCCCGGGACAGGGAGAGGATACGCAGTATTTT	CASSGSPGQGEDTQYF
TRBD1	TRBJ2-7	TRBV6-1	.	TGTGCCAGCAGTTTTGAAACGACAGGGGCAGGGGAGCAGTACTTC	CASSFETTGAGEQYF
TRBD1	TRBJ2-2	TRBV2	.	TGTGCCAGCGCCAGAACAGGGGGCCCCACCGGGGAGCTGTTTTTT	CASARTGGPTGELFF
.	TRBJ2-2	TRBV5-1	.	TGCGCCAGCAGTGGACAGAACACCGGGGAGCTGTTTTTT	CASSGQNTGELFF
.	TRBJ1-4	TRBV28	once	TGTGCCAGCAGTTTACGCACCGGACGCGGGGATGAAAAACTGTTTTTT	CASSLRTGRGDEKLFF
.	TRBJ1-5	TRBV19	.	TGTGCCAGTAGTAACTCCAGGGGAGCAAGCAATCAGCCCCAGCATTTT	CASSNSRGASNQPQHF
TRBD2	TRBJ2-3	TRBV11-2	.	TGTGCCAGCAGCTTAGAGTCTAGCGGGTATACAGATACGCAGTATTTT	CASSLESSGYTDTQYF
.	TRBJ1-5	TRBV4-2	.	TGTGCCAGCAGCCAAGGGCAAGGCGGGAGCAATCAGCCCCAGCATTTT	CASSQGQGGSNQPQHF
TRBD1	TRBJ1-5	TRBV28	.	TGTGCCAGCAGCCGGGACAGGGGACCTTATAGCAATCAGCCCCAGCATTTT	CASSRDRGPYSNQPQHF
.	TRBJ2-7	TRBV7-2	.	TGTGCCAGCAGCCTGACAGGGGAGGGCTACGAGCAGTACTTC	CASSLTGEGYEQYF
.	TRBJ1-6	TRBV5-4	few	TGTGCCAGCAGCTCCGACAGAATTAATTCACCCCTCCACTTT	CASSSDRINSPLHF
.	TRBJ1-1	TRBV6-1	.	TGTGCCAGCAGTCAGCGCAGGTACGACAGTGAAGCTTTCTTT	CASSQRRYDSEAFF
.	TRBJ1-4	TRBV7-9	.	TGTGCCAGCAGCCCGCCTCCGACAGGATCAACTAATGAAAAACTGTTTTTT	CASSPPPTGSTNEKLFF
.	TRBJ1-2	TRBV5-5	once	TGTGCCAGCAGCCAACCCAGAGGCCAGAACTATGGCTACACCTTC	CASSQPRGQNYGYTF
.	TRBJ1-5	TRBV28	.	TGTGCCAGCATGGTAACTTTGCTTGATCAGCCCCAGCATTTT	CASMVTLLDQPQHF
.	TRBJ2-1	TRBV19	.	TGTGCCAGTAGTTCGAGGCGGGCAATCTACAATGAGCAGTTCTTC	CASSSRRAIYNEQFF